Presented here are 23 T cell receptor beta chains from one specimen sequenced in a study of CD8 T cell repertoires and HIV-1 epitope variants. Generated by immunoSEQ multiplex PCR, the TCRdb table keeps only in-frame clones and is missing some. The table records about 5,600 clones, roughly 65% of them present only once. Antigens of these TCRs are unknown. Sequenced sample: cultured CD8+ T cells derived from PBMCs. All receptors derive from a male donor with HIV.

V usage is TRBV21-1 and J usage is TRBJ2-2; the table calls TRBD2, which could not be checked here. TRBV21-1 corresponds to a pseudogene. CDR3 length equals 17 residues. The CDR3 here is CASSKEASGATPGELFF. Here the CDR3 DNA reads TGTGCCAGCAGCAAAGAGGCTAGCGGGGCGACCCCGGGGGAGCTGTTTTTT.

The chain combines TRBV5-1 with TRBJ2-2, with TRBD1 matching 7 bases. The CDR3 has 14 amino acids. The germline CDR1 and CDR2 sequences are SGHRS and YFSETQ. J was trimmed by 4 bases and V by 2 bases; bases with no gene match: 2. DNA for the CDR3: TGCGCCAGCAGCTTTTCAGGGGGCACCGGGGAGCTGTTTTTT. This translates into CASSFSGGTGELFF.

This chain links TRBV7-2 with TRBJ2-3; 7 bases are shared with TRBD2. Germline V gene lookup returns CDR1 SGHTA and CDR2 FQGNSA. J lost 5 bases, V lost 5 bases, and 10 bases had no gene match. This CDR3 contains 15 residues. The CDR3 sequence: CASSLSGTGGDTQYF. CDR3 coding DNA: TGTGCCAGCAGCCTCAGCGGGACGGGGGGAGATACGCAGTATTTT.

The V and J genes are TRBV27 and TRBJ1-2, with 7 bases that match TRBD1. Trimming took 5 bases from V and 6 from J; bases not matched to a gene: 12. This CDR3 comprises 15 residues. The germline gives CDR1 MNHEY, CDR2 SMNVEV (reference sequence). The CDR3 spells CASSPNFETGHGYTF. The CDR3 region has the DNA TGTGCCAGCAGTCCAAACTTCGAGACAGGGCATGGCTACACCTTC.

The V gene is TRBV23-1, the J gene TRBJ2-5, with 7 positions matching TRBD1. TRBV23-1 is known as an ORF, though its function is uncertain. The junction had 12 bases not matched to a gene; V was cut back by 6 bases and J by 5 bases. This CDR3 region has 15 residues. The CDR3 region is CASSQKDRVGETQYF. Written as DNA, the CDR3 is TGCGCCAGCAGCCAAAAAGACAGGGTGGGTGAGACCCAGTACTTC.

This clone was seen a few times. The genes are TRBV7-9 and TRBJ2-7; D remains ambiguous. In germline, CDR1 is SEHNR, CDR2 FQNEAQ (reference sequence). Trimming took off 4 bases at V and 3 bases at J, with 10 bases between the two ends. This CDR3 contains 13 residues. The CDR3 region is CASSSPFDYEQYF. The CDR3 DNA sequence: TGTGCCAGCAGCTCCCCATTTGACTACGAGCAGTACTTC.

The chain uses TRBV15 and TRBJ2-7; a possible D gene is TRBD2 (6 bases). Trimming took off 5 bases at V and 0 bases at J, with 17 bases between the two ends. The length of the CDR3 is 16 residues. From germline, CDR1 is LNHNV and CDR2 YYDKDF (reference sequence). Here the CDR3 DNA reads TGTGCCACCAGCTCCGACCATAGCGGAAGCTCCTACGAGCAGTACTTC. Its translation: CATSSDHSGSSYEQYF.

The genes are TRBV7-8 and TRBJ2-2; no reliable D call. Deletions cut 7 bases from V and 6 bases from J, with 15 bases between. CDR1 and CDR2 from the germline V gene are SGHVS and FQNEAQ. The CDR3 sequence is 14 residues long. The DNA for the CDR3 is TGTGCCAGCATCCTCCTTGGGATTTCCGGGGAGCTGTTTTTT. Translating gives CASILLGISGELFF.

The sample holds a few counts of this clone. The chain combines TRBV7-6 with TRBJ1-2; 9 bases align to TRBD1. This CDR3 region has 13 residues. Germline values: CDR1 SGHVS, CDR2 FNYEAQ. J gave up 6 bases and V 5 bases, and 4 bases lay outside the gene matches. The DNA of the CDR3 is TGTGCCAGCAGCGGACAGGGGTGGAATGGCTACACCTTC. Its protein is CASSGQGWNGYTF.

The CDR3 spells CASSSTGGEQPQHF. The CDR3 region has the DNA TGTGCCAGCAGCTCGACAGGGGGGGAACAGCCCCAGCATTTT. The chain links TRBV28 to TRBJ1-5, with 9 bases aligning to TRBD1. Germline-derived CDR1 and CDR2 are MDHEN and SYDVKM. The V and J ends lost 6 bases and 7 bases, in that order; junction bases with no gene match: 7. This CDR3 spans 14 amino acids.

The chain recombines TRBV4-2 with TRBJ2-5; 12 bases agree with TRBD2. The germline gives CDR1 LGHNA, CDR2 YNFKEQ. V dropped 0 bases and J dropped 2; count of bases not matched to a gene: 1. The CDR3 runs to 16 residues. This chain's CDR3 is CASSQDLAGGQETQYF. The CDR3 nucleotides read TGTGCCAGCAGCCAAGATCTAGCGGGGGGGCAAGAGACCCAGTACTTC.

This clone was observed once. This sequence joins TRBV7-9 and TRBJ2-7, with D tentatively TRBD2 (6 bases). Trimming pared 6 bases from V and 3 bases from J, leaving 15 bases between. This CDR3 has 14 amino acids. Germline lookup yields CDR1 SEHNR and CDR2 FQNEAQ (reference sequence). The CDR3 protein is CASRDGGRDYEQYF. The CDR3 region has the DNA TGTGCCAGCAGAGACGGGGGTAGGGACTACGAGCAGTACTTC.

This CDR3 is CASSFPGQPNEKLFF. For the CDR3, the DNA is TGTGCCAGCAGCTTTCCGGGACAGCCTAATGAAAAACTGTTTTTT. This sequence joins TRBV7-9 and TRBJ1-4, with 7 nucleotides matching TRBD1. The ends lost 3 bases at V and 3 bases at J; junction bases unmatched: 4. The CDR3 contains 15 residues. CDR1 and CDR2 from the germline V gene are SEHNR and FQNEAQ (reference sequence).

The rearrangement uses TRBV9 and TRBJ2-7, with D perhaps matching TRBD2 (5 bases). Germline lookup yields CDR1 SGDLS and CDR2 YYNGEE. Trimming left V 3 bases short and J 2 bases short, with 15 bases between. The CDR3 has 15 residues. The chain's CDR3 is CASSATAGQAYEQYF. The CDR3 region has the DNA TGTGCCAGCAGCGCGACCGCGGGTCAGGCCTACGAGCAGTACTTC.

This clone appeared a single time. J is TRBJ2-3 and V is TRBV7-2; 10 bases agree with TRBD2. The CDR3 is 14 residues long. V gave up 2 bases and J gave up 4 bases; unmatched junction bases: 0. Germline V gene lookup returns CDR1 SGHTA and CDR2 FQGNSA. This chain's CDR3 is CASSLSGGADTQYF. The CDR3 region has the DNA TGTGCCAGCAGCTTAAGCGGGGGGGCAGATACGCAGTATTTT.

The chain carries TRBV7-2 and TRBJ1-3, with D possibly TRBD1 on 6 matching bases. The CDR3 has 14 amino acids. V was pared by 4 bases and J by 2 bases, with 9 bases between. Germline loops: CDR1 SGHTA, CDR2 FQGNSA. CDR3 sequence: CASSSAGAGNTIYF. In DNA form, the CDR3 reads TGTGCCAGCAGCTCGGCAGGGGCTGGAAACACCATATATTTT.

This chain's CDR3 is CASSASTGGGGSTGELFF. The CDR3 bases are TGTGCCAGCAGCGCATCGACAGGGGGCGGCGGTAGCACCGGGGAGCTGTTTTTT. This rearrangement joins TRBV7-6 to TRBJ2-2; TRBD1 matches at 10 bases. This CDR3 is built from 18 residues. With 5 bases clipped from V and 4 bases from J, the junction kept 13 bases outside the gene matches. Germline V gene sequence: CDR1 SGHVS, CDR2 FNYEAQ.

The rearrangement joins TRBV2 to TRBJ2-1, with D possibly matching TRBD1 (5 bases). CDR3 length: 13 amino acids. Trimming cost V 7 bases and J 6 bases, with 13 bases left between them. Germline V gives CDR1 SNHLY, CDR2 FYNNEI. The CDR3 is CASTMSRGNEQFF. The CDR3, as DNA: TGTGCCAGCACGATGTCAAGGGGCAATGAGCAGTTCTTC.

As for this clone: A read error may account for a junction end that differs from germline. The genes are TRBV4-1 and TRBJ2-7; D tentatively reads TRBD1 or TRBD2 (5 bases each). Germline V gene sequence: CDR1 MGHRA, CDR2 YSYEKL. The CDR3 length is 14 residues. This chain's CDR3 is CASSPTGGRDEQYF. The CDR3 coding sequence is TGTGCCAGCAGCCCTACAGGCGGGCGGGACGAGCAGTACTTC.

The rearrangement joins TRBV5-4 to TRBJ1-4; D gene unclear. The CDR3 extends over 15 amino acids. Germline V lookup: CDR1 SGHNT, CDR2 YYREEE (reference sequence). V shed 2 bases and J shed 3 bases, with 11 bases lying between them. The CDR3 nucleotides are TGTGCCAGCAGCTTTACAGCCTCTTCTAATGAAAAACTGTTTTTT. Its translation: CASSFTASSNEKLFF.

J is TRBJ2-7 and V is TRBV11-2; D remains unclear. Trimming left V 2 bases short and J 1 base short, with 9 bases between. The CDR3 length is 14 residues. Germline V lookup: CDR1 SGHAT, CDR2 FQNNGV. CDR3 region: CASSLSDGSYEQYF. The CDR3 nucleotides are TGTGCCAGCAGCTTAAGCGACGGATCCTACGAGCAGTACTTC.

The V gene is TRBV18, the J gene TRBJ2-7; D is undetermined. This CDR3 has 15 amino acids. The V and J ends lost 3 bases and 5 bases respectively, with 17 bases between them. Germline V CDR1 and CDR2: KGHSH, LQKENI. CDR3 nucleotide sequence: TGTGCCAGCTCACCGCGTCCTAGGGCTGAGAACGAGCAGTACTTC. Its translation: CASSPRPRAENEQYF.

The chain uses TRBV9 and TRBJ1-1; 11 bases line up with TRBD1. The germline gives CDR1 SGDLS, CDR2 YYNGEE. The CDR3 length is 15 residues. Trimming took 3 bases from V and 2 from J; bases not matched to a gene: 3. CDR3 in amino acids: CASSDGTGGNTEAFF. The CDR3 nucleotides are TGTGCCAGCAGCGATGGGACAGGGGGAAACACTGAAGCTTTCTTT.